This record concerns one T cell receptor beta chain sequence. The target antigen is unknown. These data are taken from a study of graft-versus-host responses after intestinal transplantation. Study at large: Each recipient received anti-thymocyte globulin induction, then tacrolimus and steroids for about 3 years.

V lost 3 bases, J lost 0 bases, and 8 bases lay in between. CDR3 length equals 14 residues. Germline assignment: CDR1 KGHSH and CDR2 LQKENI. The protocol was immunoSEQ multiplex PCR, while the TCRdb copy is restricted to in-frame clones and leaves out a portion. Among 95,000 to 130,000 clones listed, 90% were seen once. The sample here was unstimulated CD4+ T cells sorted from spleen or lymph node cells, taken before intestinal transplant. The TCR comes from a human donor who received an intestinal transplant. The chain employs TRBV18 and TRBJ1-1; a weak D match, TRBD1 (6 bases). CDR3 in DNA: TGTGCCAGCTCACCTCAGGGGATGAACACTGAAGCTTTCTTT. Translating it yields CASSPQGMNTEAFF.